This T cell receptor beta chain was recorded in a study of T cell responses to AZD1222 COVID-19 vaccine. Regarding the study as a whole: Sampling captured repertoires only after the peak T cell response.

The protocol was immunoSEQ multiplex PCR, while the TCRdb copy is restricted to in-frame clones and leaves out a portion. The data hold 150,000 to 160,000 clones, with 90% to 95% observed a single time. As to this clone: The antigen remains unidentified.

Second-dose recipients at about 4 or about 12 weeks were treated as one pooled group. The clonotype originates from an adult who received the AZD1222 COVID-19 vaccine. The input for sequencing was peripheral blood, taken 28 days after the second AZD1222 dose.

The CDR3 region is CASNPGTYYEQYF. CDR3 DNA: TGTGCCAGCAACCCAGGGACCTACTACGAGCAGTACTTC. This sequence joins TRBV6-5 and TRBJ2-7, with D possibly called TRBD1 or TRBD2 (5 bases each). With 7 bases removed from V and 3 bases from J, the gap between germline ends came to 13 bases. The CDR3 has 13 residues. Germline CDR1 is MNHEY and CDR2 is SVGAGI.